This TCR beta chain emerged from a study of blood T cell repertoires in COVID-19. For the study at large: Sites across the United States, Italy and Spain contributed samples from acute and convalescent COVID-19. PBMCs, B-cell-depleted T cells, or T cells were the source of the cDNA or gDNA that made up the material.

In the source study's methods: Estimation of nucleated cell counts was performed using reference gene primer amplification. The table came from immunoSEQ multiplex PCR; TCRdb's copy has only in-frame clones and leaves some out. V, J and clone size are taken as reported in that table, and D and trimming were inferred from the DNA itself. This table has some 91,000 clones, 75% to 90% appearing once. V shed 0 bases, J shed 10 bases, and the junction held 10 bases outside the gene matches. Germline-derived CDR1 and CDR2 are LNHNV and YYDKDF (reference sequence). The CDR3 spans 17 residues. This TCR was sampled from a human donor in a cohort sampled during active COVID-19. Sequenced: peripheral blood. The V gene is TRBV15, the J gene TRBJ1-6; TRBD1 agrees at 9 bases. The CDR3 reads CATSRDLGGQGTSPLHF. The CDR3 DNA is TGTGCCACCAGCAGAGATTTGGGGGGACAGGGTACGTCACCCCTCCACTTT.